The 25 T cell receptor beta chains presented below share a single source sample, sequenced in a study of T cell repertoires in cytomegalovirus infection. Antigen specificity for these receptors is unknown. TCRdb passed the reads through MiXCR, listing each CDR3 protein once. The table lists roughly 920,000 distinct CDR3 sequences, about a third of them singletons. The specimen comprised cultured CD8+ T cells from PBMCs, sampled from culture after CMV antigen stimulation. The receptors shown here come from a human donor in good health (CMV status not recorded). Some clones in this sample may be carry-over from other donors' samples.

The V call is TRBV2, the J call TRBJ2-7; D may correspond to TRBD1 or TRBD2 (5 bases each). Trimming cost V 10 bases and J 7 bases, with 20 bases left between them. The CDR3 runs to 13 residues. Per germline, CDR1 SNHLY and CDR2 FYNNEI. The CDR3 DNA reads TGTGCCACCGCCACCGGGACCTTCAGGGAGCAGTACGTC. It yields the protein CATATGTFREQYV.

In its sample, this clonotype was seen a few times. The rearrangement links TRBV6-5 to TRBJ2-7, with D unresolved. The germline V and J ends were trimmed by 5 bases and 2 bases, with 19 bases remaining between them. Germline CDR1 MNHEY, CDR2 SVGAGI. The CDR3 consists of 16 residues. Here the CDR3 DNA reads TGTGCCAGCAGTAAGCCCCCGGACGGCCTGACCTACGAGCAGTACTTC. It codes for CASSKPPDGLTYEQYF.

This clonotype was counted a few times. One junction end disagrees with the germline gene, perhaps due to a read error. The V gene is TRBV4-1, the J gene TRBJ1-1, with D unclear. This CDR3 is 14 amino acids long. The germline V gene encodes CDR1 MGHRA and CDR2 YSYEKL. This CDR3 reads CASSQAALNAEAFF. DNA for the CDR3: TGCGCCAGCAGCCAAGCAGCACTGAACGCTGAAGCTTTCTTT.

Many counts were recorded for this clonotype. The rearrangement uses TRBV7-8 and TRBJ2-7; D is unclear. Per the germline V gene, CDR1 is SGHVS and CDR2 is FQNEAQ. The CDR3 extends over 13 amino acids. Trimming shortened V by 1 base and J by 4 bases, and 8 bases separated the two germline ends. The DNA of the CDR3 is TGTGCCAGCAGCTTAGGGTTGGGGTACGAGCAGTACGTC. It translates to CASSLGLGYEQYV.

The chain carries TRBV6-6 and TRBJ2-3; 9 nucleotides align to TRBD1. This CDR3 is 17 amino acids long. Per germline, CDR1 MNHNY and CDR2 SVGAGI (reference sequence). The J segment lost 3 bases and the V segment lost 0 bases, leaving 7 bases of the junction unmatched. This CDR3 is CASSYSGQGRYTDTQYF. For the CDR3, the DNA is TGTGCCAGCAGTTACTCGGGACAGGGTCGTTATACAGATACGCAGTATTTT.

This clonotype was seen a handful of times. The J gene is TRBJ2-5, the V gene TRBV6-6; 8 bases match TRBD1. The CDR3 is made up of 15 amino acids. Germline V gene lookup returns CDR1 MNHNY and CDR2 SVGAGI (reference sequence). V was clipped by 7 bases and J by 5 bases; unmatched bases: 12. CDR3 in DNA: TGTGCCAGCACCGTAAGACAGGGGCCGGAGGAGACCCAGTACTTC. The encoded protein is CASTVRQGPEETQYF.

The rearrangement links TRBV5-6 to TRBJ1-1; D remains unclear. Trimming left V 3 bases short and J 4 bases short, with 10 bases between. The CDR3 spans 13 residues. CDR1 and CDR2 (germline): SGHDT, YYEEEE. For the CDR3, the DNA is TGTGCCAGCAGCTGGCCGGTGGGCACTGAAGCTTTCTTT. Translating gives CASSWPVGTEAFF.

The chain has TRBV6-8 and TRBJ1-1, with a weak D call TRBD1 (6 bases). With 0 bases removed from V and 4 bases from J, the gap between germline ends came to 21 bases. CDR3 size: 18 residues. The germline V gene encodes CDR1 MNHGY and CDR2 SAAAGT. The CDR3 sequence is CASSYSLGGLGVGTEAFF. The CDR3 DNA sequence: TGTGCCAGCAGTTACTCTTTGGGGGGCTTGGGGGTGGGCACTGAAGCTTTCTTT.

The V and J genes are TRBV10-3 and TRBJ2-1; the D gene is possibly TRBD2 (7 bases). Deletions cut 3 bases from V and 9 bases from J, with 18 bases between. The CDR3 spans 15 residues. Per germline, CDR1 ENHRY and CDR2 SYGVKD. The CDR3 coding sequence is TGTGCCATCAGTGAAGGCGGGGGCCCTGGGAGTGAGCAGTTCTTC. It is translated as CAISEGGGPGSEQFF.

A note on this clonotype: Since a much larger clone is just one base distant, this may be a read error. The CDR3 reads CAGSGAGGANTGELFF. The CDR3 DNA is TGTGCCGGCAGTGGGGCCGGGGGCGCGAACACCGGGGAGCTGTTTTTT. V gene TRBV6-1 combines with J gene TRBJ2-2; D is tentatively TRBD1 or TRBD2 (6 bases each). The CDR3 is made up of 16 amino acids. Germline assignment: CDR1 MNHNS and CDR2 SASEGT.

This clonotype has a handful of counts. CDR3 in amino acids: CASSPSGGFTGELFF. The CDR3 bases are TGTGCCAGCAGTCCTAGCGGGGGTTTCACCGGGGAGCTGTTTTTT. V usage is TRBV7-6 and J usage is TRBJ2-2; 10 bases agree with TRBD2. CDR3 length: 15 amino acids. Trimming at V came to 6 bases and at J to 4 bases, leaving 5 bases not matched to a gene. Looked up from germline, CDR1 is SGHVS and CDR2 is FNYEAQ.

The chain employs TRBV24-1 and TRBJ2-2, with 9 nucleotides matching TRBD1. V was pared by 4 bases and J by 7 bases, with 9 bases of the junction left unmatched. The CDR3 is 16 amino acids. Looked up from germline, CDR1 is KGHDR and CDR2 is SFDVKD. CDR3 sequence (DNA): TGTGCCACCAGTGAGGTGGGACAGGGTGTTGACGGGGAGCTGTTTTTT. This sequence encodes CATSEVGQGVDGELFF.

The J gene is TRBJ2-1, the V gene TRBV13; tentatively, D is TRBD2 (5 bases). Per the germline V gene, CDR1 is PRHDT and CDR2 is FYEKMQ (reference sequence). V shed 5 bases and J shed 3 bases, with 11 bases lying between them. This CDR3 has 14 amino acids. This CDR3 is CASSVRRGYNEQFF. The CDR3 DNA is TGTGCCAGCAGCGTCAGACGGGGCTACAATGAGCAGTTCTTC. The whole variable domain, filled in from reference TRBV13 and TRBJ2-1, reads AAGVIQSPRHLIKEKRETATLKCYPIPRHDTVYWYQQGPGQDPQFLISFYEKMQSDKGSIPDRFSAQQFSDYHSELNMSSLELGDSALYFCASSVRRGYNEQFFGPGTRLTVL.

This clonotype was seen a few times. The J gene is TRBJ2-3, the V gene TRBV7-9, with 14 bases fitting TRBD2. Germline CDR1 and CDR2: SEHNR and FQNEAQ (reference sequence). Trimming cost V 6 bases and J 2 bases; bases outside gene matches: 4. CDR3 length equals 16 residues. The CDR3 bases are TGTGCCAGCAGGGGACTAGCGGGGGCCAACACAGATACGCAGTATTTT. Translation: CASRGLAGANTDTQYF.

This chain joins TRBV7-6 and TRBJ2-2; 8 nucleotides line up with TRBD1. The CDR3 totals 16 residues. The germline gives CDR1 SGHVS, CDR2 FNYEAQ. Trimming at V came to 5 bases and at J to 3 bases, leaving 8 bases not matched to a gene. CDR3 bases: TGTGCCAGCAGCCAATTAATGACAGGGGACACCGGGGAGCTGTTTTTT. This gives the protein CASSQLMTGDTGELFF.

There are many counts of this clonotype. This chain joins TRBV6-2 or TRBV6-3 and TRBJ2-7, with TRBD1 matching over 7 bases. After removal of 4 bases from V and 2 bases from J, the junction contained 2 bases not matched to a gene. Per the germline V gene, CDR1 is MNHEY and CDR2 is SVGEGT. CDR3 length: 13 amino acids. The CDR3 region has the DNA TGTGCCAGCAGTTGGGGACAGACCTACGAGCAGTACGTC. Translated, it gives CASSWGQTYEQYV.

The genes are TRBV6-6 and TRBJ2-1; D assignment may be TRBD1 or TRBD2 (5 bases each). The CDR3 loop spans 15 amino acids. Germline CDR1 and CDR2: MNHNY and SVGAGI (reference sequence). The V gene lost 4 bases and the J gene lost 0 bases, with 10 bases spanning the gap. In DNA form, the CDR3 reads TGTGCCAGCAGTTTTGGGACGGTCTCCTACAATGAGCAGTTCTTC. Translated: CASSFGTVSYNEQFF.

The genes are TRBV7-4 and TRBJ2-2, with TRBD1 identical over 7 bases. This CDR3 spans 16 amino acids. Germline lookup yields CDR1 SGHVT and CDR2 SQSDAQ. V shed 6 bases and J 4 bases; nucleotides not matched to a gene: 11. CDR3 protein: CASRDTGERSTGELFF. CDR3 coding DNA: TGTGCCAGCAGGGATACAGGGGAACGAAGCACCGGGGAGCTGTTTTTT. Full variable domain (remainder filled in from reference TRBV7-4 and TRBJ2-2): GAGVSQSPRYKVAKRGRDVALRCDSISGHVTLYWYRQTLGQGSEVLTYSQSDAQRDKSGRPSGRFSAERPERSVSTLKIQRTEQGDSAVYLCASRDTGERSTGELFFGEGSRLTVL.

CDR3 loop: CASKKGRVSQPQHF. The CDR3 nucleotides read TGTGCCAGTAAGAAGGGAAGGGTGTCTCAGCCCCAGCATTTT. This chain connects TRBV19 to TRBJ1-5; D not certain. Germline CDR1 and CDR2: LNHDA and SQIVND (reference sequence). V was shortened by 7 bases and J by 6 bases, with 16 bases between the two germline ends. The CDR3 is 14 amino acids.

This sequence joins TRBV7-8 and TRBJ2-7; 8 bases map to TRBD2. Germline CDR1 is SGHVS and CDR2 is FQNEAQ. The CDR3 consists of 16 residues. V lost 5 bases, J lost 0 bases, and 9 bases stayed unmatched. The CDR3 nucleotides read TGTGCCAGCAGCCCAGCGGCGGGGGGAAGCTCCTACGAGCAGTACTTC. It translates to CASSPAAGGSSYEQYF.

This clonotype has more than one count but fewer than ten. The V and J genes are TRBV20-1 and TRBJ1-1; no firm D call. V lost 1 base and J lost 0, with 9 bases in between. CDR1 and CDR2 from the germline V gene are DFQATT and SNEGSKA (reference sequence). CDR3 size: 14 residues. Written as DNA, the CDR3 is TGCAGTGCTAGAGTGGGGAGCATGAACACTGAAGCTTTCTTT. Encoded protein: CSARVGSMNTEAFF.

V usage is TRBV6-1 and J usage is TRBJ1-3; D gene unclear. Germline V gene sequence: CDR1 MNHNS, CDR2 SASEGT. The CDR3 is 14 residues long. Trimming took 2 bases from V and 4 from J, leaving 9 bases between them. This CDR3 reads CASSELELGNTIYF. The CDR3 nucleotides read TGTGCCAGCAGTGAACTTGAACTCGGAAACACCATATATTTT.

This clonotype showed up many times. The chain joins TRBV7-6 to TRBJ2-2; D is undetermined. V lost 1 base, J lost 2 bases, and 8 bases lay in between. There are 15 residues in the CDR3. Germline V lookup: CDR1 SGHVS, CDR2 FNYEAQ. CDR3 coding DNA: TGTGCCAGCAGCTTAGGATCGATCAACACCGGGGAGCTGTTTTTT. Its translation is CASSLGSINTGELFF.

This clonotype was observed a handful of times. V usage is TRBV27 and J usage is TRBJ2-1; tentatively, D is TRBD2 (5 bases). This CDR3 has 13 amino acids. Germline assignment: CDR1 MNHEY and CDR2 SMNVEV (reference sequence). V lost 4 bases and J 7 bases, leaving 11 bases between the germline ends. The CDR3, as DNA: TGTGCCAGCAGTTCCGGGGTCGGAAATGAGCAGTTCTTC. As protein: CASSSGVGNEQFF.

This chain links TRBV19 with TRBJ2-1, with D perhaps TRBD2 (7 bases). The CDR3 covers 14 residues. Germline V gene lookup returns CDR1 LNHDA and CDR2 SQIVND (reference sequence). V was cut by 5 bases and J by 8 bases, with 16 bases left in between. The CDR3 nucleotides read TGTGCCAGTAGTTCGACTAGCAGGGGCCATGAGCAGTTCTTC. Its protein product is CASSSTSRGHEQFF.